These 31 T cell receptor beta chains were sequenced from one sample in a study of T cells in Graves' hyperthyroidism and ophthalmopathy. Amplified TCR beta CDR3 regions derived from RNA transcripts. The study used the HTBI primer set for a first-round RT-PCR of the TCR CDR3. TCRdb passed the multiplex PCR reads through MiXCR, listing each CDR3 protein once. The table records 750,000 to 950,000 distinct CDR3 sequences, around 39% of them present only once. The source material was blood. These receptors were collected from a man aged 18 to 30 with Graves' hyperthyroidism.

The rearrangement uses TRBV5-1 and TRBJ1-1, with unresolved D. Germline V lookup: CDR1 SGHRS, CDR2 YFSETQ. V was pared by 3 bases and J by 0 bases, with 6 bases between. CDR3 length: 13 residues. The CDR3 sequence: CASSSIMNTEAFF. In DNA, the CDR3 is TGCGCCAGCAGCTCCATCATGAACACTGAAGCTTTCTTT.

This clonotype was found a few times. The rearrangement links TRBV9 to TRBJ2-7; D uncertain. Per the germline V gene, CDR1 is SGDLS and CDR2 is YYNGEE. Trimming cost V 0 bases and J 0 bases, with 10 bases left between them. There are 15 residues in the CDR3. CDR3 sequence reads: CASSVATGNSYEQYF. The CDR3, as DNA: TGTGCCAGCAGCGTAGCTACGGGCAACTCCTACGAGCAGTACTTC.

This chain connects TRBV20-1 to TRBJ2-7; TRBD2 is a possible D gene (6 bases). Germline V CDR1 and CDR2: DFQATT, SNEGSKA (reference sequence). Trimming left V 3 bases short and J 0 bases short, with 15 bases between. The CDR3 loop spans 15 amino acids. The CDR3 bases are TGCAGTGCTAGGTTCGTGGGGGGTAACTCCTACGAGCAGTACTTC. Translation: CSARFVGGNSYEQYF.

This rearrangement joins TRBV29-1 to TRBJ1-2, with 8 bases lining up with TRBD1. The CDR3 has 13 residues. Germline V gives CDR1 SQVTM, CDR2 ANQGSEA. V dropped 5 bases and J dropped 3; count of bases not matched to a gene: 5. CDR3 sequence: CSVSTGGDYGYTF. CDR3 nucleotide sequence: TGCAGCGTTTCAACAGGGGGGGACTATGGCTACACCTTC.

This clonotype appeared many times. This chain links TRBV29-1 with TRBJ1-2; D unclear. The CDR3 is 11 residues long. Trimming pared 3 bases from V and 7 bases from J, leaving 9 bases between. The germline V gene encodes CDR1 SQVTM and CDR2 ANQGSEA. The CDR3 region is CSVDPEVGYTF. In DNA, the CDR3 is TGCAGCGTTGACCCGGAGGTTGGCTACACCTTC.

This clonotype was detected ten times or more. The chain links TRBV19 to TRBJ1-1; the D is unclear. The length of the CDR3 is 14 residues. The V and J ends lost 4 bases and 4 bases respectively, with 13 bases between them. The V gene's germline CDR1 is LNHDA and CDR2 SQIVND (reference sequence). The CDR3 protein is CASSTDPLGTEAFF. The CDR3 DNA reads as TGTGCCAGTAGTACGGACCCACTGGGCACTGAAGCTTTCTTT.

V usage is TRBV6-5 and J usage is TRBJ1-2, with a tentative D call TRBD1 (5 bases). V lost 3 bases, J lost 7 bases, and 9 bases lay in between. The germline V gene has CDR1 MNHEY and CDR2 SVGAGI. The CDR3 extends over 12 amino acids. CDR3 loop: CASSYGDGGYTF. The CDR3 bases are TGTGCCAGCAGTTATGGGGACGGTGGCTACACCTTC.

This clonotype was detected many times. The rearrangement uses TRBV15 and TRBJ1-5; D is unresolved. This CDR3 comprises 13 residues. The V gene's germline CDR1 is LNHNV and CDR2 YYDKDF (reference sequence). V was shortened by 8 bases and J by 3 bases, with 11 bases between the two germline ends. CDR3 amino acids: CATEAALNQPQHF. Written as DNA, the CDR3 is TGTGCCACCGAGGCGGCGCTCAATCAGCCCCAGCATTTT. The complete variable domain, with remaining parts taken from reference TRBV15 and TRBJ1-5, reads DAMVIQNPRYQVTQFGKPVTLSCSQTLNHNVMYWYQQKSSQAPKLLFHYYDKDFNNEADTPDNFQSRRPNTSFCFLDIRSPGLGDTAMYLCATEAALNQPQHFGDGTRLSIL.

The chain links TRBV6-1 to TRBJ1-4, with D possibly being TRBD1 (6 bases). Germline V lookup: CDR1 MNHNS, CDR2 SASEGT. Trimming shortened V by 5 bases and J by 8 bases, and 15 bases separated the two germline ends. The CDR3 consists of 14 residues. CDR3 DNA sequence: TGTGCCAGCAGTCAATACAGGGTTGGGGAAAAACTGTTTTTT. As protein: CASSQYRVGEKLFF.

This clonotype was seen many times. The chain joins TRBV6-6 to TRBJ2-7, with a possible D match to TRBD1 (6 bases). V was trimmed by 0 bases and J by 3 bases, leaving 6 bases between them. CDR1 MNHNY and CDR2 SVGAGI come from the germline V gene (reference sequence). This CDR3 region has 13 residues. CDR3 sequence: CASSYSRGYEQYF. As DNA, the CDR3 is TGTGCCAGCAGTTACTCCAGGGGCTACGAGCAGTACTTC.

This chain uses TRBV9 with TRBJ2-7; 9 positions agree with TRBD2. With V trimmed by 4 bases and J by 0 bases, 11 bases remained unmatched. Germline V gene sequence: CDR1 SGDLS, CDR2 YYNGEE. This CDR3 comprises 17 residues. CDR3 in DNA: TGTGCCAGCAGCACCTCTAGCGGGATTCCCTCCTCCTACGAGCAGTACTTC. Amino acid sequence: CASSTSSGIPSSYEQYF.

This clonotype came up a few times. The CDR3 loop is CAISESRREGEQFF. Written as DNA, the CDR3 is TGTGCCATCAGTGAGTCGAGGCGGGAGGGTGAGCAGTTCTTC. J is TRBJ2-7 and V is TRBV10-3; 9 nucleotides match TRBD2. The J call is doubtful: the DNA matches TRBJ2-1 better. CDR3 size: 14 residues. Germline CDR1 is ENHRY and CDR2 is SYGVKD.

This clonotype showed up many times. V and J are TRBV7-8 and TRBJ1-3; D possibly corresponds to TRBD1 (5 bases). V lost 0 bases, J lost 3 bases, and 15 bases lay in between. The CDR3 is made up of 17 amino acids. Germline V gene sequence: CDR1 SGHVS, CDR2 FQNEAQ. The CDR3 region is CASSLASGPLGGNTIYF. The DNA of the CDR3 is TGTGCCAGCAGCTTAGCATCAGGGCCATTGGGTGGAAACACCATATATTTT.

The CDR3 here is CSVMTGDYGYTF. The CDR3 region has the DNA TGCAGCGTTATGACAGGGGACTATGGCTACACCTTC. This rearrangement joins TRBV29-1 to TRBJ1-2; 8 nucleotides align to TRBD1. V lost 5 bases to trimming and J lost 3 bases; unmatched junction nucleotides: 2. Germline V gene sequence: CDR1 SQVTM, CDR2 ANQGSEA. The CDR3 is 12 residues long.

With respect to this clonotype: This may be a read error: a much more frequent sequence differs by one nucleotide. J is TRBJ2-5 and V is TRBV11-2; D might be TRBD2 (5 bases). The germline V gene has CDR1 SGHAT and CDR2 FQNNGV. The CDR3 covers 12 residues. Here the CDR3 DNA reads TGTGCCAGCAGCTCCCTCGGGGAGACCCAGCACTTC. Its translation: CASSSLGETQHF.

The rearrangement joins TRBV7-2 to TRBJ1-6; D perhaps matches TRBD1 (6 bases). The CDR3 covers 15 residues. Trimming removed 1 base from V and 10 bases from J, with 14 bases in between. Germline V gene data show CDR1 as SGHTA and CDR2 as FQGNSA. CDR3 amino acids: CASSLGGQGPSPLHF. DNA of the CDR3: TGTGCCAGCAGCTTAGGGGGACAAGGGCCCTCACCCCTCCACTTT.

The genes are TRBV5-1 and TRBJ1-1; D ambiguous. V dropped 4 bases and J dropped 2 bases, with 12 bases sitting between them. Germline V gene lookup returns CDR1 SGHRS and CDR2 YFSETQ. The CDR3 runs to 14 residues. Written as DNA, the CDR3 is TGCGCCAGCAGCAATGCACAGCCCAACACTGAAGCTTTCTTT. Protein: CASSNAQPNTEAFF.

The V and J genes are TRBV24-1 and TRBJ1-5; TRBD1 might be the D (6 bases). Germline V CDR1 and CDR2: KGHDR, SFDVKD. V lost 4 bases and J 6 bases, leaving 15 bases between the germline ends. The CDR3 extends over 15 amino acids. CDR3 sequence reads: CATSDGQLSGQPQHF. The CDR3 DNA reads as TGTGCCACCAGTGACGGACAGCTATCGGGTCAGCCCCAGCATTTT.

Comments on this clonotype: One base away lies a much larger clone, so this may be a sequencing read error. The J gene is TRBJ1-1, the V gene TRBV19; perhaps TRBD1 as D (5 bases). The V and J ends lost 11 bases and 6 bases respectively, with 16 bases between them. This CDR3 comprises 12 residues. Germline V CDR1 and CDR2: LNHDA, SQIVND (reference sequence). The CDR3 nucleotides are TGTGCCCCAGGGAGGGTATCGTCTGAAGCTTTCTTT. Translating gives CAPGRVSSEAFF.

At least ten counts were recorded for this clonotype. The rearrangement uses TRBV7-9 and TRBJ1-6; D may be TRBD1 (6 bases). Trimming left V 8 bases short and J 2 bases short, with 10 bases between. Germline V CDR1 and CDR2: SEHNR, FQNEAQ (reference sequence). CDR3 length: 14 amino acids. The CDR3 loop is CASSPGAYNSPLHF. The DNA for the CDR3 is TGTGCCAGCTCGCCAGGGGCCTATAATTCACCCCTCCACTTT.

CDR3 amino acids: CATSDSRGTPSGANVLTF. In nucleotides, the CDR3 is TGTGCCACCAGTGATTCCAGGGGTACCCCATCTGGGGCCAACGTCCTGACTTTC. This chain uses TRBV24-1 with TRBJ2-6; possibly TRBD1 for D (6 bases). Per germline, CDR1 KGHDR and CDR2 SFDVKD. With 2 bases removed from V and 1 base from J, the gap between germline ends came to 14 bases. The CDR3 totals 18 residues.

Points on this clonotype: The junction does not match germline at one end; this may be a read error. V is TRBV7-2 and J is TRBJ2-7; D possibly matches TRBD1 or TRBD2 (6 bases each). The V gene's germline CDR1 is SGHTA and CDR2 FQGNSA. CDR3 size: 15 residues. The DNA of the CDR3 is TGTGTCAGCAGCTTAGCGGCAGAAGGGGGGTACGAGCAGTACTTC. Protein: CVSSLAAEGGYEQYF.

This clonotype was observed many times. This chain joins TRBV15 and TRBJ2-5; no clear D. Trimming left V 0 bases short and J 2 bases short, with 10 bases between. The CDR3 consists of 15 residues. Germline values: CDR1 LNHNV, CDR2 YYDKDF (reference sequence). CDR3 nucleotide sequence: TGTGCCACCAGCAGAGATCGTGATCTACAAGAGACCCAGTACTTC. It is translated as CATSRDRDLQETQYF.

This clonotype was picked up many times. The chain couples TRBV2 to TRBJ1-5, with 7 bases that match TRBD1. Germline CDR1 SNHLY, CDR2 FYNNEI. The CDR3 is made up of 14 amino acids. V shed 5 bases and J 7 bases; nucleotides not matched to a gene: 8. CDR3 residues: CASSLTQGGQPQHF. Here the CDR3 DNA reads TGTGCCAGCAGTCTTACTCAGGGGGGCCAGCCCCAGCATTTT.

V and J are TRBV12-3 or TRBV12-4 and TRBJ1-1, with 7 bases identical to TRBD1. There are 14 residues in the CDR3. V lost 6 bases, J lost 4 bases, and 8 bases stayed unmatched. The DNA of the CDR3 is TGTGCCAGCAGCGCCGAGGGACAGACCACTGAAGCTTTCTTT. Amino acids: CASSAEGQTTEAFF.

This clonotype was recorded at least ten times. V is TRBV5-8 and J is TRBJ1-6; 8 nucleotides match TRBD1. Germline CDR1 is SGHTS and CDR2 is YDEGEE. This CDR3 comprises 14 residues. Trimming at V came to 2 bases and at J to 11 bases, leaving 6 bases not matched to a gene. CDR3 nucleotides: TGTGCCAGCAGCTTTGGACAGGGTGGCACACCCCTCCACTTT. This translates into CASSFGQGGTPLHF.

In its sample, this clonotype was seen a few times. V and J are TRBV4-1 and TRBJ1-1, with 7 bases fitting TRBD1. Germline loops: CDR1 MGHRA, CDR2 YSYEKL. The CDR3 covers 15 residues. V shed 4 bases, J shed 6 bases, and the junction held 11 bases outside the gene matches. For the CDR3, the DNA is TGCGCCAGCAGCCTCGTAGATGGACAGGCCCCTGAAGCTTTCTTT. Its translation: CASSLVDGQAPEAFF.

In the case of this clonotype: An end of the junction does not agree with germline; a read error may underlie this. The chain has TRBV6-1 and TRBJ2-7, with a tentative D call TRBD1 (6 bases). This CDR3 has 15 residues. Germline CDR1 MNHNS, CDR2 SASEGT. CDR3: CASSVGAGTLYGQYF. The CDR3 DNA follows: TGTGCCAGCAGCGTAGGGGCCGGGACACTCTACGGGCAGTACTTC.

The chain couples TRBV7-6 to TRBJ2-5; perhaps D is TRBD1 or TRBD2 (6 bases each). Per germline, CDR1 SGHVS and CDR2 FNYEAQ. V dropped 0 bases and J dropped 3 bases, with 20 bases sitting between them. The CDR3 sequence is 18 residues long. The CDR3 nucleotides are TGTGCCAGCAGCTTAGCGCTGTGGACGGGGGCCAGGGAAGAGACCCAGTACTTC. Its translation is CASSLALWTGAREETQYF.

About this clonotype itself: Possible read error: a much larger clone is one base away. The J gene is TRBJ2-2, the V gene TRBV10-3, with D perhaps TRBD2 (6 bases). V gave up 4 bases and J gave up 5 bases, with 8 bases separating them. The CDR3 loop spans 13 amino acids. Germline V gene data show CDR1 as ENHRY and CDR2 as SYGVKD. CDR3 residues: CAISGRGTGELFF. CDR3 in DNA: TGTGCCATCAGTGGGCGGGGAACCGGGGAGCTGTTTTTT.

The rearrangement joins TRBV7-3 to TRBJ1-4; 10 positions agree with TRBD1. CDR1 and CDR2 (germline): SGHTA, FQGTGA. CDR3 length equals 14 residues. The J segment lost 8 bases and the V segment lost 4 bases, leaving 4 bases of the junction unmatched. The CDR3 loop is CASSSTGGPEKLFF. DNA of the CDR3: TGTGCCAGCAGCTCGACAGGGGGCCCGGAAAAACTGTTTTTT.